The present T cell receptor (beta chain) was sequenced within a study of T cell repertoires in cytomegalovirus infection. Study as a whole: The authors used CMV epitopes that were HLA-C-restricted (recently identified) and HLA-B-restricted (well studied). CMV infection and matching HLA type were both indicated by public TCR beta signatures. General study points: What dominated the ex vivo response were HLA-C-restricted CMV-specific TCR beta clonotypes.

This clonotype was seen at least ten times. The target antigen is unknown. Trimming cost V 5 bases and J 1 base, with 9 bases left between them. The germline gives CDR1 SGHVS, CDR2 FQNEAQ. There are 14 residues in the CDR3. TCRdb re-derived calls from the reads in MiXCR, one entry per CDR3 protein. The sample carries approximately 910,000 distinct CDR3 sequences, 30% to 40% recorded once. The rearrangement joins TRBV7-8 to TRBJ2-1, with D uncertain. The receptor was derived from a human donor in good health (CMV status not recorded). Some clones in this sample may be carry-over from other donors' samples. This material consisted of cultured CD8+ T cells from PBMCs, taken from culture after CMV antigen stimulation. CDR3 in amino acids: CASSPRASYNEQFF. The CDR3 DNA reads as TGTGCCAGCAGCCCACGGGCATCCTACAATGAGCAGTTCTTC.